The 29 T cell receptor beta chains below were found in one sample sequenced in a study of identical twins (dated by TCRdb to the mid-2010s). The method was 5' RACE. For sequencing, an Illumina HiSeq 2000 was employed. In TCRdb, the public reads were trimmed at Q25 with fastp and aligned with MiXCR, with productive beta chains retained. Under each unique CDR3 protein, matching rows form one entry showing the most common genes and DNA. Within this sample are about 520,000 distinct CDR3 sequences, with approximately 22% of them counted one time only. In total, the top ten clones hold about 0.91% of the sample. The same data also contributed to another study, on T cells expressing NK-cell markers.

Sequences were obtained from CD4+ T cells sorted from blood. These receptors all stem from a woman aged 18-29 years in good health.

The chain couples TRBV6-5 to TRBJ1-1, with D perhaps matching TRBD1 (5 bases). CDR1 and CDR2 (germline): MNHEY, SVGAGI. This CDR3 has 15 residues. Trimming cost V 5 bases and J 2 bases, with 15 bases left between them. The CDR3 protein is CASSNIDSFNTEAFF. The DNA of the CDR3 is TGTGCCAGCAGTAACATAGACAGTTTCAACACTGAAGCTTTCTTT.

The chain joins TRBV29-1 to TRBJ1-2; D remains unclear. CDR1 and CDR2 from the germline V gene are SQVTM and ANQGSEA. The CDR3 totals 13 residues. V lost 4 bases and J lost 0, with 9 bases in between. CDR3 DNA sequence: TGCAGCGTTGTGACTCCTGCTAACTATGGCTACACCTTC. This translates into CSVVTPANYGYTF.

This clonotype was picked up many times. The V call is TRBV12-3 or TRBV12-4, the J call TRBJ2-1; D gene unclear. V lost 6 bases, J lost 2 bases, and 11 bases lay in between. This CDR3 is 14 amino acids long. DNA for the CDR3: TGTGCCAGCAGGGCGTCAGCAACCTACAATGAGCAGTTCTTC. Its translation: CASRASATYNEQFF.

The chain links TRBV18 to TRBJ2-7; no clear D. Per the germline V gene, CDR1 is KGHSH and CDR2 is LQKENI. This CDR3 contains 13 residues. Trimming cost V 1 base and J 2 bases, with 6 bases left between them. The CDR3 bases are TGTGCCAGCTCACCACAGGCAGCCTACGAGCAGTACTTC. The encoded protein is CASSPQAAYEQYF.

V is TRBV11-3 and J is TRBJ2-3, with D hard to call. The CDR3 runs 14 residues. Looked up from germline, CDR1 is SGHNT and CDR2 is YENEEA. With 2 bases removed from V and 3 bases from J, the gap between germline ends came to 9 bases. The CDR3 spells CASSLLPDTDTQYF. As DNA, the CDR3 is TGTGCCAGCAGCTTATTACCGGATACAGATACGCAGTATTTT.

This clonotype was detected many times. The chain uses TRBV29-1 and TRBJ2-7; TRBD2 might be the D (6 bases). Trimming shortened V by 4 bases and J by 6 bases, and 10 bases separated the two germline ends. The CDR3 has 11 amino acids. The germline gives CDR1 SQVTM, CDR2 ANQGSEA. The CDR3 here is CSVGGVIEQYF. CDR3 nucleotide sequence: TGCAGCGTTGGCGGGGTGATCGAGCAGTACTTC.

This clonotype was seen only a few times. The rearrangement uses TRBV20-1 and TRBJ2-2, with a possible D match to TRBD1 (5 bases). Deletions cut 5 bases from V and 6 bases from J, with 16 bases between. This CDR3 has 14 residues. Germline V gives CDR1 DFQATT, CDR2 SNEGSKA (reference sequence). As DNA, the CDR3 is TGCAGTGCTCCGAAGCAGGGTAACGCCGGGGAGCTGTTTTTT. Translating gives CSAPKQGNAGELFF.

This chain connects TRBV20-1 to TRBJ1-3; TRBD1 might be the D (6 bases). V shed 2 bases and J shed 4 bases, with 9 bases lying between them. CDR3 length: 13 amino acids. Germline lookup yields CDR1 DFQATT and CDR2 SNEGSKA (reference sequence). CDR3 nucleotide sequence: TGCAGTGCTAGAAGGACAGAGGGAAACACCATATATTTT. Its translation: CSARRTEGNTIYF.

This clonotype has only a few counts. This chain connects TRBV27 to TRBJ2-7, with a tentative D call TRBD1 (6 bases). Germline-derived CDR1 and CDR2 are MNHEY and SMNVEV (reference sequence). The germline V and J ends were trimmed by 2 bases and 7 bases, with 9 bases remaining between them. The CDR3 runs to 12 residues. The CDR3 DNA reads as TGTGCCAGCAGTTTAATGGGGGCTGAGCAGTACTTC. Translated, it gives CASSLMGAEQYF.

This clonotype was picked up a small number of times. The rearrangement links TRBV24-1 to TRBJ2-3, with 10 bases that match TRBD1. This CDR3 region has 18 residues. Losses at the gene ends were 5 bases for V and 1 base for J; bases not matched to a gene: 11. The V gene's germline CDR1 is KGHDR and CDR2 SFDVKD. This CDR3 reads CATSAMPGTGDRTDTQYF. The CDR3 DNA sequence: TGTGCCACCAGTGCCATGCCCGGGACAGGGGATCGCACAGATACGCAGTATTTT.

This clonotype turned up a few times. This rearrangement joins TRBV10-3 to TRBJ1-1; the D gene is possibly TRBD1 (5 bases). Between the trimmed V and J ends, which lost 6 bases and 0 bases, there was a span of 11 bases. Germline V gene sequence: CDR1 ENHRY, CDR2 SYGVKD. The CDR3 is made up of 14 amino acids. The CDR3 coding sequence is TGTGCCATCAGAACCCAGGGTATGAACACTGAAGCTTTCTTT. The encoded protein is CAIRTQGMNTEAFF.

The chain has TRBV6-2 or TRBV6-3 and TRBJ1-5; weak D call: TRBD1 (5 bases). From germline, CDR1 is MNHEY and CDR2 SVGEGT. V was cut by 10 bases and J by 7 bases, with 20 bases left in between. This CDR3 spans 14 amino acids. Written as DNA, the CDR3 is TGTGCCACGTCATTCAACAGGCAATGGCAGCCCCAGCATTTT. Translating gives CATSFNRQWQPQHF.

This clonotype showed up many times. The rearrangement links TRBV7-2 to TRBJ1-6; D gene unclear. This CDR3 is built from 13 residues. V lost 5 bases to trimming and J lost 5 bases, with 7 bases between them. The germline V gene has CDR1 SGHTA and CDR2 FQGNSA. CDR3 nucleotide sequence: TGTGCCAGCAGCCATAGGCATAATTCACCCCTCCACTTT. Its translation is CASSHRHNSPLHF.

The V call is TRBV7-9, the J call TRBJ2-3, with 11 bases matching TRBD2. The CDR3 runs to 16 residues. After removal of 5 bases from V and 1 base from J, the junction contained 5 bases not matched to a gene. The germline CDR1 and CDR2 sequences are SEHNR and FQNEAQ (reference sequence). The CDR3 sequence: CASSKKTSGGTDTQYF. CDR3 nucleotides: TGTGCCAGCAGCAAAAAGACTAGCGGGGGCACAGATACGCAGTATTTT.

This chain uses TRBV20-1 with TRBJ2-7; 11 nucleotides match TRBD2. The CDR3 extends over 16 amino acids. The V gene end was trimmed by 0 bases and the J gene end by 4 bases; junction bases not matched to a gene: 8. Germline V gene sequence: CDR1 DFQATT, CDR2 SNEGSKA (reference sequence). DNA of the CDR3: TGCAGTGCTAGAGATAGCGGGAGGGAACGGGCTTACGAGCAGTACTTC. Encoded protein: CSARDSGRERAYEQYF.

This chain connects TRBV6-1 to TRBJ1-3; 10 bases map to TRBD1. Trimming removed 6 bases from V and 4 bases from J; junction bases left unmatched: 6. The CDR3 length is 15 residues. Germline V gene lookup returns CDR1 MNHNS and CDR2 SASEGT. The CDR3 DNA reads TGTGCCAGCAGGAAGGGACAGGGGATAGGAAACACCATATATTTT. This encodes CASRKGQGIGNTIYF.

Many counts were recorded for this clonotype. The chain joins TRBV4-3 to TRBJ1-1; the D gene is possibly TRBD1 (5 bases). The V gene lost 4 bases and the J gene lost 4 bases, with 13 bases spanning the gap. The germline V gene encodes CDR1 LGHNA and CDR2 YSLEER. This CDR3 is built from 14 residues. The CDR3 DNA reads TGCGCCAGCAGCCGAGACAGAGGAGGCACTGAAGCTTTCTTT. Translating it yields CASSRDRGGTEAFF.

The chain uses TRBV20-1 and TRBJ1-4; weak D call: TRBD1 (6 bases). In germline, CDR1 is DFQATT, CDR2 SNEGSKA (reference sequence). The CDR3 sequence is 14 residues long. Trimming shortened V by 5 bases and J by 8 bases, and 18 bases separated the two germline ends. The CDR3 spells CSASSGTREEKLFF. As DNA, the CDR3 is TGCAGTGCTTCCTCCGGGACAAGAGAAGAAAAACTGTTTTTT.

This clonotype has more than one count but fewer than ten. The genes are TRBV12-3 or TRBV12-4 and TRBJ1-1; D remains unclear. CDR3 length: 16 residues. The V end lost 6 bases, the J end lost 3 bases, and 20 bases lay between the germline ends. CDR3 sequence (DNA): TGTGCCAGCAGCCCTCTGACGGCCGGAACAGACACTGAAGCTTTCTTT. Protein sequence: CASSPLTAGTDTEAFF.

The chain is built from TRBV29-1 and TRBJ1-1; 7 bases fit TRBD1. The CDR3 has 14 amino acids. V lost 5 bases and J lost 1; bases outside the gene matches: 7. Germline CDR1 reads SQVTM; CDR2 reads ANQGSEA. CDR3 region: CSVKFWTGNTEAFF. The CDR3 DNA reads TGCAGCGTTAAGTTCTGGACAGGGAACACTGAAGCTTTCTTT.

This clonotype has more than one count but fewer than ten. CDR3 residues: CSGYNTEAFF. In DNA, the CDR3 is TGCAGCGGCTATAACACTGAAGCTTTCTTT. The genes are TRBV29-1 and TRBJ1-1; D call uncertain. The germline gives CDR1 SQVTM, CDR2 ANQGSEA. The CDR3 is made up of 10 amino acids. Trimming took off 7 bases at V and 2 bases at J, with 5 bases between the two ends.

CDR3 nucleotide sequence: TGCAGTGCTAGATTCCCGGGGCAGGAAAGCTATGGCTACACCTTC. Translated, it gives CSARFPGQESYGYTF. This chain links TRBV20-1 with TRBJ1-2; D possibly corresponds to TRBD1 (5 bases). The CDR3 extends over 15 amino acids. The V end was cut by 2 bases, the J end by 4 bases, with 17 bases between. Germline-derived CDR1 and CDR2 are DFQATT and SNEGSKA (reference sequence).

This clonotype was observed a handful of times. The chain recombines TRBV3-1 with TRBJ2-3, with 9 positions matching TRBD2. This CDR3 comprises 14 residues. The J segment lost 4 bases and the V segment lost 4 bases, leaving 3 bases of the junction unmatched. Germline V gene lookup returns CDR1 LGHDT and CDR2 YNNKEL (reference sequence). The CDR3 loop is CASSLREGADTQYF. In nucleotides, the CDR3 is TGTGCCAGCAGCCTGCGGGAGGGCGCAGATACGCAGTATTTT.

The table lists this clonotype with a few counts. The chain carries TRBV5-1 and TRBJ1-1; D might be TRBD1 (5 bases). The germline V gene encodes CDR1 SGHRS and CDR2 YFSETQ. Between the trimmed V and J ends, which lost 3 bases and 4 bases, there was a span of 13 bases. This CDR3 comprises 14 residues. The CDR3 DNA reads TGCGCCAGCAGCTCGATGGGACCGAGCACTGAAGCTTTCTTT. This codes for CASSSMGPSTEAFF. The variable domain in full, completed from reference TRBV5-1 and TRBJ1-1, reads KAGVTQTPRYLIKTRGQQVTLSCSPISGHRSVSWYQQTPGQGLQFLFEYFSETQRNKGNFPGRFSGRQFSNSRSEMNVSTLELGDSALYLCASSSMGPSTEAFFGQGTRLTVV.

The table lists this clonotype with a few counts. For the CDR3, the DNA is TGTGCCAGCAGCTTAGCCAGGGTTTCTGGAAACACCATATATTTT. Residues: CASSLARVSGNTIYF. The rearrangement uses TRBV7-8 and TRBJ1-3, with D possibly matching TRBD1 (5 bases). CDR3 size: 15 residues. Trimming pared 0 bases from V and 1 base from J, leaving 7 bases between. CDR1 and CDR2 (germline): SGHVS, FQNEAQ.

This clonotype was picked up a small number of times. The chain carries TRBV27 and TRBJ2-7, with no clear D. Germline lookup yields CDR1 MNHEY and CDR2 SMNVEV (reference sequence). Trimming removed 8 bases at V and 6 bases at J, with 14 bases between. CDR3 size: 12 residues. The CDR3, as DNA: TGTGCCAGCGGTCGATTGGTGGGCGAGCAGTACTTC. Amino acid sequence: CASGRLVGEQYF.

V and J are TRBV4-1 and TRBJ1-2; 9 bases are a match to TRBD1. The CDR3 extends over 18 amino acids. Trimming cost V 0 bases and J 4 bases; bases outside gene matches: 12. Germline-derived CDR1 and CDR2 are MGHRA and YSYEKL. Here the CDR3 DNA reads TGCGCCAGCAGCCAAGAGAGTAACAGGGGGCCTGGAGGCTATGGCTACACCTTC. It codes for CASSQESNRGPGGYGYTF.

This clonotype has more than one count but fewer than ten. This chain uses TRBV25-1 with TRBJ1-1; D is unclear. V shed 3 bases and J shed 2 bases, with 10 bases lying between them. This CDR3 is built from 14 residues. Germline CDR1 reads MGHDK; CDR2 reads SYGVNS. In DNA form, the CDR3 reads TGTGCCAGCAGTGACCCAACCATCAACACTGAAGCTTTCTTT. Protein: CASSDPTINTEAFF.

This chain joins TRBV2 and TRBJ2-3; D perhaps matches TRBD2 (8 bases). This CDR3 is 14 amino acids long. Germline CDR1 reads SNHLY; CDR2 reads FYNNEI. The CDR3 sequence: CASPGLGGSDTQYF. DNA for the CDR3: TGTGCTTCTCCGGGACTAGGGGGCTCAGATACGCAGTATTTT.